What follows describes a single T cell receptor (beta chain). CDR3 length: 17 amino acids. Germline CDR1 reads SGHNT; CDR2 reads YENEEA. V trimming: 3 bases; J trimming: 3 bases; junction bases outside the gene matches: 9. These data are taken from a study of blood T cell repertoires in COVID-19. About the research overall: COVID-19 samples from acute and convalescent phases originated in the United States, Italy and Spain. From T cells, B-cell-depleted T cells, or PBMCs came the material, which was cDNA or gDNA.

Original data processing: By means of reference gene primer amplification, nucleated cell counts were estimated. TCRdb's table, derived via immunoSEQ multiplex PCR, lists solely in-frame clones and lacks some. D and trimming come from the DNA, and the V and J calls and clone size come from that table. The sample includes 150,000 to 200,000 clones, over 80% of them seen just once. Seattle enrolled patients during active infection and tracked them longitudinally. This TCR derives from a woman between 55 and 75 years old with COVID-19, enrolled during active disease. Sequencing used peripheral blood. V and J are TRBV11-3 and TRBJ2-1; TRBD1 aligns across 9 bases. This CDR3 is CASSLRSGTGHYNEQFF. CDR3 DNA sequence: TGTGCCAGCAGCTTGAGGTCCGGGACAGGGCACTACAATGAGCAGTTCTTC.